This passage covers 26 T cell receptor beta chains from one sample sequenced in a study of T cells after posttransplantation cyclophosphamide. Methotrexate plus calcineurin inhibitor accompanied controls' myeloablative marrow transplants; sampling was 1 year later. TCRdb's copy holds only in-frame clones and misses some; the assay was immunoSEQ multiplex PCR. The sample shows just over 15,000 clones, approximately 88% of them seen only once. Specimen: PBMCs, collected 350 to 400 days after allogeneic stem cell transplant with calcineurin inhibitor and methotrexate. These TCRs come from a male patient under 35 who received an allogeneic stem cell transplant from a related donor, was CMV-positive, and had no GVHD. Some T cells may arise from the graft donor.

The chain carries TRBV7-2 and TRBJ2-1; TRBD1 is a possible D gene (5 bases). The CDR3 contains 14 residues. With 3 bases removed from V and 9 bases from J, the gap between germline ends came to 15 bases. Germline CDR1 SGHTA, CDR2 FQGNSA. The CDR3 loop is CASSFNGQGSEQFF. The CDR3 coding sequence is TGTGCCAGCAGCTTTAACGGGCAGGGCAGTGAGCAGTTCTTC. Supplemented by reference TRBV7-2 and TRBJ2-1, the full variable domain reads GAGVSQSPSNKVTEKGKDVELRCDPISGHTALYWYRQSLGQGLEFLIYFQGNSAPDKSGLPSDRFSAERTGGSVSTLTIQRTQQEDSAVYLCASSFNGQGSEQFFGPGTRLTVL.

This sequence joins TRBV7-8 and TRBJ2-1; 7 bases align to TRBD2. The CDR3 is 15 residues long. CDR1 is SGHVS and CDR2 is FQNEAQ in the germline V gene. The J segment lost 6 bases and the V segment lost 4 bases, leaving 9 bases of the junction unmatched. CDR3 DNA sequence: TGTGCCAGCAGCTCCCAGCGGGGAGAGGGCAATGAGCAGTTCTTC. Its protein is CASSSQRGEGNEQFF.

This clone was found once. The junction does not match germline at one end; this may be a read error. This chain uses TRBV4-3 with TRBJ2-1, with a weak D call TRBD2 (5 bases). This CDR3 comprises 17 residues. Germline CDR1 is LGHNA and CDR2 is YSLEER. The CDR3 nucleotides read TGCGCCAGCAGCCAAGATTGGGGAATAGCGAGATACAGTGAGCAGTTCTTC. Protein sequence: CASSQDWGIARYSEQFF.

This chain links TRBV30 with TRBJ1-5; D remains ambiguous. The CDR3 spans 13 residues. Germline lookup yields CDR1 GTSNPN and CDR2 SVGIG (reference sequence). V was shortened by 1 base and J by 7 bases, with 11 bases between the two germline ends. The CDR3 here is CAWSESSEQPQHF. The CDR3 DNA reads as TGTGCCTGGAGTGAGTCCTCGGAGCAGCCCCAGCATTTT. Full variable domain (rest looked up from reference TRBV30 and TRBJ1-5): SQTIHQWPATLVQPVGSPLSLECTVEGTSNPNLYWYRQAAGRGLQLLFYSVGIGQISSEVPQNLSASRPQDRQFILSSKKLLLSDSGFYLCAWSESSEQPQHFGDGTRLSIL.

The V gene is TRBV4-3, the J gene TRBJ1-2; 11 bases align to TRBD1. The germline CDR1 and CDR2 sequences are LGHNA and YSLEER. V lost 4 bases, J lost 2 bases, and 3 bases stayed unmatched. This CDR3 has 15 amino acids. CDR3 region: CASSRDRGGNYGYTF. The DNA for the CDR3 is TGCGCCAGCAGCCGGGACAGGGGGGGGAACTATGGCTACACCTTC.

The V call is TRBV9, the J call TRBJ1-1; no definite D call. This CDR3 has 12 amino acids. V was pared by 0 bases and J by 9 bases, with 9 bases between. From germline, CDR1 is SGDLS and CDR2 YYNGEE. CDR3 DNA sequence: TGTGCCAGCAGCGTAGTAGGAGGTAAAGCTTTCTTT. Protein: CASSVVGGKAFF.

The chain uses TRBV5-5 and TRBJ1-4, with D maybe TRBD1 (6 bases). The V gene's germline CDR1 is SGHKS and CDR2 YYEKEE (reference sequence). The CDR3 has 16 residues. V was shortened by 1 base and J by 5 bases, with 15 bases between the two germline ends. The CDR3: CASSLFTGTNNEKLFF. The CDR3 coding sequence is TGTGCCAGCAGCTTGTTTACCGGGACAAACAATGAAAAACTGTTTTTT. The entire variable domain, with the rest obtained from reference TRBV5-5 and TRBJ1-4, is as follows: DAGVTQSPTHLIKTRGQQVTLRCSPISGHKSVSWYQQVLGQGPQFIFQYYEKEERGRGNFPDRFSARQFPNYSSELNVNALLLGDSALYLCASSLFTGTNNEKLFFGSGTQLSVL.

This clone was counted once. The chain recombines TRBV5-8 with TRBJ2-2; D unclear. Germline V gene data show CDR1 as SGHTS and CDR2 as YDEGEE. Trimming stripped 0 bases from V and 2 bases from J, with 8 bases between. The CDR3 extends over 15 amino acids. CDR3 loop: CASSLAVRNTGELFF. In DNA form, the CDR3 reads TGTGCCAGCAGCTTGGCCGTCAGAAACACCGGGGAGCTGTTTTTT.

This chain joins TRBV11-1 and TRBJ2-2; 10 bases map to TRBD1. CDR3 size: 19 residues. V dropped 2 bases and J dropped 0; count of bases not matched to a gene: 9. The germline V gene encodes CDR1 SGHAT and CDR2 FQDESV (reference sequence). The CDR3 protein is CASSLRGQGGSANTGELFF. CDR3 in DNA: TGTGCCAGCAGCTTACGAGGACAGGGGGGATCCGCGAACACCGGGGAGCTGTTTTTT.

The J gene is TRBJ1-1, the V gene TRBV6-5, with 8 bases matching TRBD1. This CDR3 has 14 residues. Trimming took 4 bases from V and 4 from J; bases not matched to a gene: 5. Germline V gene sequence: CDR1 MNHEY, CDR2 SVGAGI. The DNA for the CDR3 is TGTGCCAGCAGTTTTGACAGGGGAGGCACTGAAGCTTTCTTT. Translation gives CASSFDRGGTEAFF.

This chain uses TRBV5-1 with TRBJ1-1, with 8 bases matching TRBD1. Per the germline V gene, CDR1 is SGHRS and CDR2 is YFSETQ. This CDR3 has 13 residues. V dropped 5 bases and J dropped 5; count of bases not matched to a gene: 5. Here the CDR3 DNA reads TGCGCCAGCAGGAAGGACAGGGTTACTGAAGCTTTCTTT. As protein: CASRKDRVTEAFF.

The V gene is TRBV18, the J gene TRBJ1-1, with no clear D. The CDR3 contains 16 residues. The germline CDR1 and CDR2 sequences are KGHSH and LQKENI. The V end was cut by 3 bases, the J end by 6 bases, with 20 bases between. Here the CDR3 reads CASSPSERVFGPEAFF. CDR3 in DNA: TGTGCCAGCTCACCCTCCGAGAGGGTTTTTGGGCCTGAAGCTTTCTTT.

The CDR3 nucleotides read TGTGCCAGCAGCTCAGGGGCCGAGCAGTACTTC. This sequence encodes CASSSGAEQYF. The V call is TRBV11-2, the J call TRBJ2-7; D might be TRBD1 (6 bases). The length of the CDR3 is 11 residues. V was cut by 4 bases and J by 6 bases, with 7 bases left in between. Germline V CDR1 and CDR2: SGHAT, FQNNGV.

The J gene is TRBJ2-1, the V gene TRBV19, with 7 positions matching TRBD1. The J segment lost 1 base and the V segment lost 5 bases, leaving 11 bases of the junction unmatched. This CDR3 has 17 residues. Germline assignment: CDR1 LNHDA and CDR2 SQIVND (reference sequence). DNA for the CDR3: TGTGCCAGTAGTCTCGGGACAGCCCGAAGATCCTACAATGAGCAGTTCTTC. Protein: CASSLGTARRSYNEQFF.

The chain combines TRBV28 with TRBJ2-7; a possible D gene is TRBD1 (5 bases). The CDR3 totals 12 residues. V gave up 8 bases and J gave up 3 bases, with 11 bases separating them. CDR1 is MDHEN and CDR2 is SYDVKM in the germline V gene. The CDR3 nucleotides are TGTGCCAGCGGAAGAGACAGCTACGAGCAGTACTTC. This sequence encodes CASGRDSYEQYF. The full variable domain, with the rest looked up from reference TRBV28 and TRBJ2-7, is DVKVTQSSRYLVKRTGEKVFLECVQDMDHENMFWYRQDPGLGLRLIYFSYDVKMKEKGDIPEGYSVSREKKERFSLILESASTNQTSMYLCASGRDSYEQYFGPGTRLTVT.

V gene TRBV27 combines with J gene TRBJ2-1; D is unclear. The CDR3 length is 15 residues. Trimming cost V 0 bases and J 3 bases, with 9 bases left between them. Germline CDR1 is MNHEY and CDR2 is SMNVEV (reference sequence). CDR3 residues: CASSLSTDIYNEQFF. The CDR3 region has the DNA TGTGCCAGCAGTTTATCCACAGACATCTACAATGAGCAGTTCTTC.

This chain connects TRBV4-2 to TRBJ2-7, with TRBD2 matching over 7 bases. Germline CDR1 reads LGHNA; CDR2 reads YNFKEQ. This CDR3 is 15 amino acids long. J gave up 2 bases and V 5 bases, and 9 bases lay outside the gene matches. In DNA, the CDR3 is TGTGCCAGCAGCTCGGGGGAGGGGCAACCCTACGAGCAGTACTTC. This sequence encodes CASSSGEGQPYEQYF.

The chain recombines TRBV11-2 with TRBJ2-7; 7 bases are shared with TRBD2. The junction had 5 bases not matched to a gene; V was cut back by 8 bases and J by 1 base. The CDR3 totals 13 residues. Germline V gene lookup returns CDR1 SGHAT and CDR2 FQNNGV. The CDR3 coding sequence is TGTGCCAGCTCCCGGGGGGAATCCTACGAGCAGTACTTC. Amino acids: CASSRGESYEQYF.

About this clone: An end of the junction differs from the germline gene, which may be a read error. The chain is built from TRBV6-4 and TRBJ2-1, with 11 bases fitting TRBD2. CDR3 size: 16 residues. Germline CDR1 reads MRHNA; CDR2 reads SNTAGT. The DNA of the CDR3 is TGTGCCAGCAGTGAGGAGACTAGCGGGGCCTACAGTGAGCAGTTCTTC. Its protein product is CASSEETSGAYSEQFF.

The genes are TRBV28 and TRBJ2-3; TRBD2 agrees at 7 bases. V shed 3 bases and J 3 bases; nucleotides not matched to a gene: 9. Germline V gene lookup returns CDR1 MDHEN and CDR2 SYDVKM. This CDR3 is built from 16 residues. As DNA, the CDR3 is TGTGCCAGCAGTTTCTCGAGCGGGATACGGACAGATACGCAGTATTTT. Protein sequence: CASSFSSGIRTDTQYF.

The CDR3 loop reads CASSENSGISTDTQYF. DNA for the CDR3: TGTGCCAGCAGCGAAAATAGCGGGATTAGCACAGATACGCAGTATTTT. The chain links TRBV9 to TRBJ2-3; 8 positions match TRBD2. CDR1 SGDLS and CDR2 YYNGEE come from the germline V gene. CDR3 length: 16 residues. V was pared by 3 bases and J by 0 bases, with 6 bases of the junction left unmatched.

This chain uses TRBV7-2 with TRBJ2-1, with a weak D call TRBD2 (6 bases). Trimming pared 3 bases from V and 1 base from J, leaving 22 bases between. Germline V gene data show CDR1 as SGHTA and CDR2 as FQGNSA. CDR3 length: 19 amino acids. CDR3 protein: CASSFSGLARPLSYNEQFF. CDR3 coding DNA: TGTGCCAGCAGCTTCTCTGGGCTAGCGAGACCCCTTTCCTACAATGAGCAGTTCTTC. The whole variable domain, filled in from reference TRBV7-2 and TRBJ2-1, reads GAGVSQSPSNKVTEKGKDVELRCDPISGHTALYWYRQSLGQGLEFLIYFQGNSAPDKSGLPSDRFSAERTGGSVSTLTIQRTQQEDSAVYLCASSFSGLARPLSYNEQFFGPGTRLTVL.

V gene TRBV28 combines with J gene TRBJ2-2, with D maybe TRBD1 (7 bases). CDR1 is MDHEN and CDR2 is SYDVKM in the germline V gene. The CDR3 has 16 residues. Trimming took off 1 base at V and 3 bases at J, with 12 bases between the two ends. CDR3 bases: TGTGCCAGCAGTTTATATTCCAGGGGGGACACCGGGGAGCTGTTTTTT. The encoded protein is CASSLYSRGDTGELFF.

This chain uses TRBV29-1 with TRBJ2-1; no reliable D call. V was shortened by 4 bases and J by 0 bases, with 10 bases between the two germline ends. This CDR3 is 14 amino acids long. Germline V gene lookup returns CDR1 SQVTM and CDR2 ANQGSEA. The CDR3 loop reads CSVGFKSSYNEQFF. The CDR3 DNA follows: TGCAGCGTTGGGTTTAAGAGCTCCTACAATGAGCAGTTCTTC.

This clone was picked up one time. The chain employs TRBV5-4 and TRBJ2-2, with 11 bases aligning to TRBD2. The CDR3 sequence is 15 residues long. Germline V gene lookup returns CDR1 SGHNT and CDR2 YYREEE (reference sequence). Trimming removed 4 bases from V and 5 bases from J; junction bases left unmatched: 4. The CDR3 protein is CASSPSGRTTGELFF. The CDR3 DNA reads TGTGCCAGCAGCCCTAGCGGGAGGACGACCGGGGAGCTGTTTTTT.

V is TRBV19 and J is TRBJ2-2, with 7 positions matching TRBD1. The CDR3 is made up of 14 amino acids. Germline CDR1 LNHDA, CDR2 SQIVND (reference sequence). J lost 0 bases, V lost 9 bases, and 4 bases had no gene match. The CDR3, as DNA: TGTGCCAGCAGACAGGGTACGAACACCGGGGAGCTGTTTTTT. Translation: CASRQGTNTGELFF.